This T cell receptor (beta chain) was observed in a study of blood T cell repertoires in COVID-19. The CDR3 has 13 amino acids. Trimming removed 4 bases at V and 7 bases at J, with 14 bases between. CDR1 is SQVTM, CDR2 ANQGSEA, per germline. Original handling: Scientists estimated how many nucleated cells there were by amplifying reference gene primers. Profiling relied on immunoSEQ multiplex PCR, and the TCRdb table lists in-frame clones only, not all of them. The DNA was the basis for D and trimming; V, J and clone size are from that table. The table records 220,000 or so clones, 90% of them present only once.

The chain combines TRBV29-1 with TRBJ1-5; D perhaps matches TRBD1 (6 bases). Sequenced material: PBMCs or T cells enriched from blood (not recorded which). The sequence was collected from a man aged 30 to 45 who had been exposed to COVID-19. Written as DNA, the CDR3 is TGCAGCGTTGGGGGGGGCTTAGGGCAGCCCCAGCATTTT. It yields the protein CSVGGGLGQPQHF.